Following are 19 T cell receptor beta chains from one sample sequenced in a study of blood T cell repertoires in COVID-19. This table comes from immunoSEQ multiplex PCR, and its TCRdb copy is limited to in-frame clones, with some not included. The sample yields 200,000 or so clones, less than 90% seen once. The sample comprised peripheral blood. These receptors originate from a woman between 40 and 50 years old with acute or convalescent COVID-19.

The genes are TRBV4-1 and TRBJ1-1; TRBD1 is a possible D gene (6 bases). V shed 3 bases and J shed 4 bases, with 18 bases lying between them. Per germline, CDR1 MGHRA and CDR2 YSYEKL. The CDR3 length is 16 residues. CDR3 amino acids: CASSHPSRGGSTEAFF. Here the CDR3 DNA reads TGCGCCAGCAGCCATCCCAGCAGGGGAGGGAGCACTGAAGCTTTCTTT.

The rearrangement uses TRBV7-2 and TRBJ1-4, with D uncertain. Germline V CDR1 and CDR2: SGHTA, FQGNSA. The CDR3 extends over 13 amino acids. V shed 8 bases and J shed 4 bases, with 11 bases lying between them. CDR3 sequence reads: CASGLTYNEKLFF. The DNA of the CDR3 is TGTGCCAGCGGACTCACCTATAATGAAAAACTGTTTTTT.

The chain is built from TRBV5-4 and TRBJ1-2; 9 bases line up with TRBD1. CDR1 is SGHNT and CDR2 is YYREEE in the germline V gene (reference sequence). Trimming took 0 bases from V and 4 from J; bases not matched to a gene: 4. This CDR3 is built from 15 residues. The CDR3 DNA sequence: TGTGCCAGCAGCTTGGCGGGACAGGGTGCCTATGGCTACACCTTC. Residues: CASSLAGQGAYGYTF.

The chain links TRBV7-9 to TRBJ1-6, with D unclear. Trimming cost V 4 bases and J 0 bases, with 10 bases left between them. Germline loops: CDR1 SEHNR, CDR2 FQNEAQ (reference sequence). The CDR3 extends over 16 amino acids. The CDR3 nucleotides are TGTGCCAGCAGCTATAAGTCGAGCTCCTATAATTCACCCCTCCACTTT. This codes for CASSYKSSSYNSPLHF.

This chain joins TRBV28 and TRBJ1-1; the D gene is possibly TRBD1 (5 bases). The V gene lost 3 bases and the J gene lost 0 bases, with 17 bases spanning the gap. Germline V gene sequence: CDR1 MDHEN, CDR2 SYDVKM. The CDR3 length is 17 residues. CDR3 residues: CASSFFGGEVVNTEAFF. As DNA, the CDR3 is TGTGCCAGCAGTTTCTTCGGGGGAGAGGTCGTGAACACTGAAGCTTTCTTT.

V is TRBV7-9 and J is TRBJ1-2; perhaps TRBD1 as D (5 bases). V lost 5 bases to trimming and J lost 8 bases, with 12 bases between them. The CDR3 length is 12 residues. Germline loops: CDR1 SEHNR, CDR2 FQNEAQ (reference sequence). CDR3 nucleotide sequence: TGTGCCAGCAGCACGGCGGGGGGAGGCTACACCTTC. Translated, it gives CASSTAGGGYTF.

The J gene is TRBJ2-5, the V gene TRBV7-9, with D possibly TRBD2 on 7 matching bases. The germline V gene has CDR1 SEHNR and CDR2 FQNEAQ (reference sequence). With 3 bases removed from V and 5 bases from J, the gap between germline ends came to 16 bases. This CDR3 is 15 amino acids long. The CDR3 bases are TGTGCCAGCAGCTTTCTGGGGGGGCGGCGGGAGACCCAGTACTTC. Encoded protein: CASSFLGGRRETQYF.

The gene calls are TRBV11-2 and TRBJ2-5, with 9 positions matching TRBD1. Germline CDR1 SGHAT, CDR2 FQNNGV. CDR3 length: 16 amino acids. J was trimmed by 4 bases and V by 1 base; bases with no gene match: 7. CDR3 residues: CASSLGRTGARETQYF. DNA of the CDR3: TGTGCCAGCAGCTTAGGTCGGACAGGGGCGCGAGAGACCCAGTACTTC.

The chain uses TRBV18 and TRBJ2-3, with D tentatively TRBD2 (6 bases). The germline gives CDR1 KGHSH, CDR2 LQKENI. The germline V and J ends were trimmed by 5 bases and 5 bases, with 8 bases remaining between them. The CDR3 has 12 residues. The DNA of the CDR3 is TGTGCCAGCTCAGTTAGCGGAGATACGCAGTATTTT. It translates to CASSVSGDTQYF. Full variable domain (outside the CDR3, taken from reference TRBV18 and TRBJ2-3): NAGVMQNPRHLVRRRGQEARLRCSPMKGHSHVYWYRQLPEEGLKFMVYLQKENIIDESGMPKERFSAEFPKEGPSILRIQQVVRGDSAAYFCASSVSGDTQYFGPGTRLTVL.

This CDR3 is CASNGAGVGTGELFF. CDR3 nucleotide sequence: TGTGCCAGTAATGGAGCGGGAGTCGGGACCGGGGAGCTGTTTTTT. The gene calls are TRBV19 and TRBJ2-2; TRBD2 matches at 8 bases. CDR3 length: 15 residues. CDR1 is LNHDA and CDR2 is SQIVND in the germline V gene (reference sequence). After removal of 7 bases from V and 5 bases from J, the junction contained 9 bases not matched to a gene.

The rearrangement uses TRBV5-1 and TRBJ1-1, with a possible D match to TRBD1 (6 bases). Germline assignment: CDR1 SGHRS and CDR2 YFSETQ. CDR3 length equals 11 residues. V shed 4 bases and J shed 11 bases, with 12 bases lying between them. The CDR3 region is CASSLGQTAFF. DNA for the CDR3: TGCGCCAGCAGCCTAGGACAGACGGCTTTCTTT.

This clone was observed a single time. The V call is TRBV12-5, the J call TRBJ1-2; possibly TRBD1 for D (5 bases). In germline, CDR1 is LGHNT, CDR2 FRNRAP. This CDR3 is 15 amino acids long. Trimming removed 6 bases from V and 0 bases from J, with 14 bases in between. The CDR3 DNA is TGTGCTAGTGGCCGCGGGGACCCTACTAACTATGGCTACACCTTC. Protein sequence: CASGRGDPTNYGYTF.

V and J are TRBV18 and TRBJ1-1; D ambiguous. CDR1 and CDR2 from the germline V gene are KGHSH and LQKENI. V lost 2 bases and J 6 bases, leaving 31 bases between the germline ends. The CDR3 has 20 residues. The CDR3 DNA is TGTGCCAGCTCACCAAGAGGGATCAGTATTGGAGGCGGGGATGGTGCTGAAGCTTTCTTT. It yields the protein CASSPRGISIGGGDGAEAFF.

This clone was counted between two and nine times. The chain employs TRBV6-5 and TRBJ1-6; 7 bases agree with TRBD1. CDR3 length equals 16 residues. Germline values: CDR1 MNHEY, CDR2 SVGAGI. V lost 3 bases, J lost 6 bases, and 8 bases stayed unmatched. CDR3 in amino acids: CASSYTGQSFNSPLHF. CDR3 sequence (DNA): TGTGCCAGCAGTTATACGGGACAGTCGTTTAATTCACCCCTCCACTTT.

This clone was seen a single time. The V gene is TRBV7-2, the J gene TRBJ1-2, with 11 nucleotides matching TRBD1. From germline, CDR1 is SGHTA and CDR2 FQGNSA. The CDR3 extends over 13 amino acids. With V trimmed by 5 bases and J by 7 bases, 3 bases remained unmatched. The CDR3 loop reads CASSQGQGGGYTF. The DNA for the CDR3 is TGTGCCAGCAGCCAGGGACAGGGGGGTGGCTACACCTTC.

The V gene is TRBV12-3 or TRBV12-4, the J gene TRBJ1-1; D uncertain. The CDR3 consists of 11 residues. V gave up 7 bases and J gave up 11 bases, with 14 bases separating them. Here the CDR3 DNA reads TGTGCCAGCATTACTTCCGTGTGGGCTTTCTTT. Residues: CASITSVWAFF.

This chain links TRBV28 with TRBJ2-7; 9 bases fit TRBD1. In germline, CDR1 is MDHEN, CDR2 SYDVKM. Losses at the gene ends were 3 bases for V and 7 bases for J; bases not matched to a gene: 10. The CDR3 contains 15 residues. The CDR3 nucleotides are TGTGCCAGCAGTTTTCAGGGACAGGGTGAGGAAGAGCAGTACTTC. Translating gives CASSFQGQGEEEQYF. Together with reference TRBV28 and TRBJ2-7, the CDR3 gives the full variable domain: DVKVTQSSRYLVKRTGEKVFLECVQDMDHENMFWYRQDPGLGLRLIYFSYDVKMKEKGDIPEGYSVSREKKERFSLILESASTNQTSMYLCASSFQGQGEEEQYFGPGTRLTVT.

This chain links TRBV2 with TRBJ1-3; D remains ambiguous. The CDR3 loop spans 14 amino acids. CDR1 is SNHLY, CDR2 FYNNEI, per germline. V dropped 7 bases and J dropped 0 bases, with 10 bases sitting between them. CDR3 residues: CASTLLSSGNTIYF. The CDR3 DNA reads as TGTGCCAGCACATTACTGAGCTCTGGAAACACCATATATTTT.

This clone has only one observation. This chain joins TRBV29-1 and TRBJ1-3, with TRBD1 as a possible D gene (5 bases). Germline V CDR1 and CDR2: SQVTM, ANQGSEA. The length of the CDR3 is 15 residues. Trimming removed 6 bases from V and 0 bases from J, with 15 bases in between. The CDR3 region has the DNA TGCAGCGTCACCGGCTACGGGGGCTCTGGAAACACCATATATTTT. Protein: CSVTGYGGSGNTIYF.